This T cell receptor (beta chain) was profiled in a study of vaccination and CD4 T cells after COVID-19. The wider study: Convalescent persons amounted to six males plus four females, two of whom were Hispanic. Two-dose vaccination with either BNT162b2 or mRNA-1273 was given to participants.

This clonotype was recorded only once. Its specificity is not known. The treatment was: approximately nine-day PBMC culture with coronavirus spike peptide pools or control peptides (ViraFEST assay). Culture of 1.5 million to 2.5 million PBMCs per well took place with around 10 IU/ml IL-2 and roughly 9.8 ug/ml peptide pools. Sequenced with the Oncomine TCR Beta short-read assay was DNA taken from cultured CD4+ T cells. Genomic DNA was isolated from cultured CD4+ T cells. TCRdb called the PCR reads again in MiXCR, with one record for every CDR3 protein. In the table there are approximately 15,000 distinct CDR3 sequences, around 50% of which are singletons. V dropped 0 bases and J dropped 7 bases, with 22 bases sitting between them. CDR3 length: 17 residues. The germline V gene encodes CDR1 SGHRS and CDR2 YFSETQ.

The TCR sequence derives from a human donor who had recovered from COVID-19. The chain employs TRBV5-1 and TRBJ1-1, with D perhaps TRBD1 (5 bases). The specimen was CD4+ T cells from blood, cultured in vitro, collected before SARS-CoV-2 vaccination. CDR3 DNA sequence: TGCGCCAGCAGCTTGGTTTCCAGGCCACGCGAGGGGAATGAAGCTTTCTTT. It codes for CASSLVSRPREGNEAFF.